Each of the 6 T cell receptor beta chains below was sequenced from the same sample in a study of PD-L1 blockade in urothelial cancer. TCRdb keeps only in-frame clones here, not all; method: immunoSEQ multiplex PCR. This table has 100,000 or so clones, approximately 90% appearing once. Here the sequenced sample was PBMCs, taken around atezolizumab (anti-PD-L1) treatment. Receptors were obtained from a woman older than 75 with urothelial cancer.

V gene TRBV28 combines with J gene TRBJ1-5, with D unclear. Germline values: CDR1 MDHEN, CDR2 SYDVKM. This CDR3 has 14 residues. V was clipped by 3 bases and J by 1 base, with 7 bases between them. CDR3 bases: TGTGCCAGCAGTTTGGTTGCGAGCAATCAGCCCCAGCATTTT. Amino acid sequence: CASSLVASNQPQHF. Looking up the rest from reference TRBV28 and TRBJ1-5 gives the full variable domain: DVKVTQSSRYLVKRTGEKVFLECVQDMDHENMFWYRQDPGLGLRLIYFSYDVKMKEKGDIPEGYSVSREKKERFSLILESASTNQTSMYLCASSLVASNQPQHFGDGTRLSIL.

The rearrangement joins TRBV5-4 to TRBJ1-5; 8 bases agree with TRBD1. J gave up 4 bases and V 0 bases, and 3 bases lay outside the gene matches. Germline V gene lookup returns CDR1 SGHNT and CDR2 YYREEE (reference sequence). The CDR3 is 15 amino acids. CDR3 loop: CASSLDRGVNQPQHF. CDR3 nucleotide sequence: TGTGCCAGCAGCTTGGACAGGGGGGTAAATCAGCCCCAGCATTTT.

The sample holds one count of this clone. The rearrangement uses TRBV5-5 and TRBJ2-1; D gene uncertain. Trimming pared 3 bases from V and 4 bases from J, leaving 11 bases between. The V gene's germline CDR1 is SGHKS and CDR2 YYEKEE (reference sequence). The CDR3 length is 14 residues. CDR3 residues: CASSSDSLYNEQFF. In nucleotides, the CDR3 is TGTGCCAGCAGCTCTGACTCGCTATACAATGAGCAGTTCTTC.

The chain employs TRBV5-4 and TRBJ2-2; 8 positions agree with TRBD2. Germline CDR1 reads SGHNT; CDR2 reads YYREEE (reference sequence). Trimming removed 0 bases from V and 1 base from J; junction bases left unmatched: 2. The CDR3 contains 16 residues. This CDR3 is CASSLALAGNTGELFF. The CDR3 bases are TGTGCCAGCAGCTTGGCTCTAGCGGGGAACACCGGGGAGCTGTTTTTT.

CDR3 in amino acids: CASSFRTSRKFF. CDR3 DNA sequence: TGTGCCAGCAGCTTCAGGACTAGCAGGAAGTTCTTC. The chain employs TRBV5-4 and TRBJ2-1, with 8 nucleotides matching TRBD2. Germline CDR1 reads SGHNT; CDR2 reads YYREEE (reference sequence). Trimming took 2 bases from V and 14 from J; bases not matched to a gene: 6. The CDR3 spans 12 residues.

J is TRBJ2-4 and V is TRBV7-3, with 8 bases identical to TRBD2. V shed 5 bases and J 9 bases; nucleotides not matched to a gene: 9. The CDR3 sequence is 14 residues long. CDR1 is SGHTA and CDR2 is FQGTGA in the germline V gene. The CDR3 here is CASSPRGGDGIQYF. The CDR3 nucleotides read TGTGCCAGCAGCCCCCGGGGGGGCGACGGCATTCAGTACTTC.